This TCR beta chain was observed in a study of shared clonotypes between healthy human individuals. Germline CDR1 reads SGHTS; CDR2 reads YDEGEE. The V segment lost 4 bases and the J segment 0 bases; nucleotides outside the gene matches: 9. The CDR3 contains 17 residues. Libraries were prepared by immunoSEQ multiplex PCR; TCRdb keeps only in-frame clonotypes and omits some of them. This sample has roughly 660,000 clones, with about 92% found just once. V is TRBV5-8 and J is TRBJ1-1, with 10 bases that match TRBD1. The sequence was collected from a man between 18 and 29 years old in good health. Some clones in this sample may be carry-over from other donors' samples. The sequencing input was memory CD8+ T cells from PBMCs. Regarding subset: CD45RO+ cells pooled with CCR7-negative TemRA cells. The CDR3 spells CASSLYEGQGMNTEAFF. The CDR3 DNA is TGTGCCAGCAGCCTATACGAGGGACAGGGGATGAACACTGAAGCTTTCTTT.